This T cell receptor beta chain was obtained from a study of shared clonotypes between healthy human individuals. Study in general: Each donor's CD4 naive and CD4 memory cells filled three plates apiece, CD8 naive two, and CD8 memory one.

An even split of each subset's genomic DNA across several immunoSEQ plates was performed. Sequencing was performed with immunoSEQ multiplex PCR; in TCRdb, only in-frame clones are kept and a portion is missing. The table lists 2,500,000 or so clones, around nine tenths of them singletons. The study enrolled healthy HIV-negative adults without recent acute infections or vaccinations as donors. A CD45RA-negative memory subset and a CD45RA+ naive subset were separated from the CD4+ cells. Material: naive CD4+ T cells sorted from blood. Described subset: CD45RA+ positively selected. The clonotype originates from a man aged 18-30 years in good health.

The CDR3 nucleotides are TGTGCCAGCAGTTACGGGGTTGGGGCCAACGTCCTGACTTTC. This codes for CASSYGVGANVLTF. The genes are TRBV6-5 and TRBJ2-6; D uncertain. This CDR3 comprises 14 residues. Germline-derived CDR1 and CDR2 are MNHEY and SVGAGI. V was cut by 2 bases and J by 3 bases, with 5 bases left in between.